A single sample gave rise to the 32 T cell receptor beta chains below, sequenced in a study of shared T cell receptors in the human thymus. Using immunoSEQ multiplex PCR, the repertoire was profiled, and TCRdb retains in-frame clones only, with some absent. The sample consists of about 660,000 clones, roughly 90% of them appearing once. The same specimen was also included in a second study, on human thymus T cells.

The sample was thymocytes. The source of these receptors is a boy less than two years old with a congenital heart defect.

The genes are TRBV4-2 and TRBJ2-5, with 12 nucleotides matching TRBD1. With V trimmed by 0 bases and J by 11 bases, 16 bases remained unmatched. There are 18 residues in the CDR3. From germline, CDR1 is LGHNA and CDR2 YNFKEQ. The DNA for the CDR3 is TGTGCCAGCAGCCAAGACCCCCCCGGGACAGGGGGCTGGTTTGAGCAGTACTTC. Its protein is CASSQDPPGTGGWFEQYF.

The table lists this clone with a few counts. The CDR3 nucleotides read TGTGCCAGCAGCTTATCTCAGGGGACAGTCCCTGGCAACTATGGCTACACCTTC. Translating gives CASSLSQGTVPGNYGYTF. This sequence joins TRBV5-6 and TRBJ1-2, with TRBD1 matching 7 bases. The CDR3 loop spans 18 amino acids. CDR1 is SGHDT, CDR2 YYEEEE, per germline. V was clipped by 2 bases and J by 2 bases; unmatched bases: 15.

The CDR3 DNA reads TGCAGCGTCAACAGGGCGCGTGGCTACACCTTC. It is translated as CSVNRARGYTF. V usage is TRBV29-1 and J usage is TRBJ1-2, with a weak D call TRBD1 (6 bases). The CDR3 totals 11 residues. V lost 6 bases, J lost 7 bases, and 12 bases lay in between. Germline V lookup: CDR1 SQVTM, CDR2 ANQGSEA.

The rearrangement uses TRBV27 and TRBJ2-7; D perhaps matches TRBD1 (5 bases). The CDR3 spans 15 residues. The germline gives CDR1 MNHEY, CDR2 SMNVEV (reference sequence). V was cut by 0 bases and J by 3 bases, with 12 bases left in between. Here the CDR3 reads CASSLSKQGNYEQYF. CDR3 in DNA: TGTGCCAGCAGTTTATCGAAGCAGGGAAACTACGAGCAGTACTTC.

The chain employs TRBV29-1 and TRBJ2-7; D not certain. Germline assignment: CDR1 SQVTM and CDR2 ANQGSEA. The V gene lost 6 bases and the J gene lost 1 base, with 10 bases spanning the gap. The CDR3 runs 12 residues. The CDR3, as DNA: TGCAGCGTCCAGGTCCTTTCCTACGAGCAGTACTTC. It translates to CSVQVLSYEQYF.

The CDR3 DNA reads as TGTGCCAGCAGCTTGTCGGCTAGCGGGTCCTACGAGCAGTACTTC. Translated, it gives CASSLSASGSYEQYF. The rearrangement links TRBV5-5 to TRBJ2-7; TRBD2 matches at 8 bases. Germline V CDR1 and CDR2: SGHKS, YYEKEE (reference sequence). This CDR3 comprises 15 residues. Losses at the gene ends were 1 base for V and 1 base for J; bases not matched to a gene: 4.

This clone appeared once. The chain recombines TRBV2 with TRBJ2-1; a weak D match, TRBD2 (5 bases). This CDR3 spans 15 amino acids. V was pared by 7 bases and J by 6 bases, with 19 bases between. Germline V CDR1 and CDR2: SNHLY, FYNNEI. The CDR3 here is CASKRPRRGFNEQFF. The CDR3 DNA sequence: TGTGCCAGCAAAAGACCCCGTCGGGGTTTCAATGAGCAGTTCTTC. The entire variable domain, with the rest obtained from reference TRBV2 and TRBJ2-1, is as follows: EPEVTQTPSHQVTQMGQEVILRCVPISNHLYFYWYRQILGQKVEFLVSFYNNEISEKSEIFDDQFSVERPDGSNFTLKIRSTKLEDSAMYFCASKRPRRGFNEQFFGPGTRLTVL.

The count of this clone is one. The V call is TRBV29-1, the J call TRBJ2-7; TRBD1 might be the D (6 bases). CDR3 length: 13 residues. V lost 6 bases and J 4 bases, leaving 16 bases between the germline ends. CDR1 is SQVTM and CDR2 is ANQGSEA in the germline V gene. The DNA of the CDR3 is TGCAGCGTAACACCGGGACATCGTTACGAGCAGTACTTC. Translation: CSVTPGHRYEQYF.

The chain is built from TRBV27 and TRBJ1-5; D might be TRBD1 (5 bases). Looked up from germline, CDR1 is MNHEY and CDR2 is SMNVEV (reference sequence). The CDR3 has 17 amino acids. Trimming left V 2 bases short and J 0 bases short, with 14 bases between. CDR3 nucleotides: TGTGCCAGCAGTTTAGGGGGTAGGAGGGATAGCAATCAGCCCCAGCATTTT. Its protein product is CASSLGGRRDSNQPQHF.

The chain is built from TRBV6-5 and TRBJ1-1; tentative D call: TRBD1 (6 bases). With 3 bases removed from V and 0 bases from J, the gap between germline ends came to 11 bases. The CDR3 has 15 amino acids. Germline values: CDR1 MNHEY, CDR2 SVGAGI. The CDR3 here is CASSYVQGLNTEAFF. The CDR3 DNA reads as TGTGCCAGCAGTTATGTACAGGGCTTGAACACTGAAGCTTTCTTT.

The chain is built from TRBV6-5 and TRBJ1-1; D uncertain. With 2 bases removed from V and 4 bases from J, the gap between germline ends came to 8 bases. This CDR3 is built from 13 residues. Germline V gene data show CDR1 as MNHEY and CDR2 as SVGAGI. The CDR3 sequence: CASSYQRGTEAFF. Written as DNA, the CDR3 is TGTGCCAGCAGTTACCAGCGGGGCACTGAAGCTTTCTTT.

V usage is TRBV29-1 and J usage is TRBJ1-5, with a possible D match to TRBD1 (5 bases). The CDR3 runs 12 residues. The germline V gene has CDR1 SQVTM and CDR2 ANQGSEA. V was cut by 4 bases and J by 3 bases, with 7 bases left in between. CDR3 residues: CSVGQLNQPQHF. The DNA of the CDR3 is TGCAGCGTTGGACAGCTCAATCAGCCCCAGCATTTT.

The V call is TRBV28, the J call TRBJ2-1, with D perhaps matching TRBD2 (6 bases). The V gene's germline CDR1 is MDHEN and CDR2 SYDVKM. V lost 5 bases to trimming and J lost 7 bases, with 21 bases between them. This CDR3 spans 16 amino acids. The CDR3 DNA is TGTGCCAGCAGTCCCCCCCGTGACGGGAGCATGAATGAGCAGTTCTTC. Translating gives CASSPPRDGSMNEQFF.

This chain joins TRBV2 and TRBJ1-1, with 7 bases aligning to TRBD1. Germline CDR1 and CDR2: SNHLY and FYNNEI. CDR3 length: 15 amino acids. The V gene end was trimmed by 8 bases and the J gene end by 4 bases; junction bases not matched to a gene: 13. The CDR3, as DNA: TGTGCCAGCGCGAACAGGGGTGATCCCGGCACTGAAGCTTTCTTT. As protein: CASANRGDPGTEAFF.

This sequence joins TRBV12-5 and TRBJ2-1; D may be TRBD1 (6 bases). This CDR3 has 14 amino acids. V dropped 2 bases and J dropped 7 bases, with 12 bases sitting between them. Germline CDR1 reads LGHNT; CDR2 reads FRNRAP. For the CDR3, the DNA is TGTGCTAGTGGTTTGACAGGGAATATGAATGAGCAGTTCTTC. Protein: CASGLTGNMNEQFF.

The gene calls are TRBV27 and TRBJ2-7, with D possibly being TRBD1 (6 bases). V was clipped by 0 bases and J by 4 bases, with 10 bases between them. The V gene's germline CDR1 is MNHEY and CDR2 SMNVEV (reference sequence). The CDR3 consists of 14 residues. This chain's CDR3 is CASSLSGHFYEQYF. The CDR3 DNA reads TGTGCCAGCAGTTTATCGGGACATTTTTACGAGCAGTACTTC.

This clone appeared once. The chain uses TRBV2 and TRBJ1-2, with D hard to call. This CDR3 is built from 17 residues. Per germline, CDR1 SNHLY and CDR2 FYNNEI. Trimming pared 3 bases from V and 1 base from J, leaving 18 bases between. The CDR3 coding sequence is TGTGCCAGCAGTGAGGTCCCGCGCGTCCAAGATAACTATGGCTACACCTTC. It specifies CASSEVPRVQDNYGYTF.

CDR3 amino acids: CATGGSMDEQFF. The CDR3 coding sequence is TGTGCCACCGGAGGGTCCATGGATGAGCAGTTCTTC. J is TRBJ2-1 and V is TRBV6-1; a possible D gene is TRBD2 (6 bases). V lost 10 bases to trimming and J lost 8 bases, with 15 bases between them. The germline gives CDR1 MNHNS, CDR2 SASEGT. The CDR3 is made up of 12 amino acids.

The chain is built from TRBV5-1 and TRBJ2-5, with TRBD2 matching over 7 bases. The CDR3 totals 18 residues. Losses at the gene ends were 7 bases for V and 4 bases for J; bases not matched to a gene: 22. Germline-derived CDR1 and CDR2 are SGHRS and YFSETQ. The CDR3 region has the DNA TGCGCCAGCTCTCCTTGGTTTAGAGGCGGGAGTATAGGAGAGACCCAGTACTTC. Translating gives CASSPWFRGGSIGETQYF.

The V and J genes are TRBV7-2 and TRBJ1-1; 11 bases map to TRBD1. Germline V gene lookup returns CDR1 SGHTA and CDR2 FQGNSA. The V gene end was trimmed by 3 bases and the J gene end by 4 bases; junction bases not matched to a gene: 1. This CDR3 region has 14 residues. CDR3 sequence (DNA): TGTGCCAGCAGCTTGGACAGGGGGCTCACTGAAGCTTTCTTT. This codes for CASSLDRGLTEAFF.

The chain uses TRBV30 and TRBJ2-1, with a tentative D call TRBD2 (5 bases). Per the germline V gene, CDR1 is GTSNPN and CDR2 is SVGIG (reference sequence). The CDR3 extends over 15 amino acids. Trimming removed 0 bases from V and 4 bases from J, with 13 bases in between. CDR3 sequence (DNA): TGTGCCTGGAGTGTTTGGTCTAGCCGATACAATGAGCAGTTCTTC. Its protein product is CAWSVWSSRYNEQFF.

This clone was detected only a few times. The chain is built from TRBV27 and TRBJ2-7, with a weak D call TRBD2 (5 bases). The ends were cut back, 0 bases at V and 7 bases at J, with 19 bases in the middle. This CDR3 spans 16 amino acids. Germline V CDR1 and CDR2: MNHEY, SMNVEV (reference sequence). Here the CDR3 reads CASSLSKRSRLWEQYF. The CDR3 region has the DNA TGTGCCAGCAGTTTATCTAAGCGGAGCCGTCTTTGGGAGCAGTACTTC.

In the case of this clone: This CDR3 is also generated by other DNA sequences in the sample. The chain has TRBV5-6 and TRBJ2-1; 9 bases line up with TRBD2. CDR3 size: 14 residues. V was pared by 5 bases and J by 0 bases, with 0 bases of the junction left unmatched. The germline V gene has CDR1 SGHDT and CDR2 YYEEEE. DNA of the CDR3: TGTGCCAGCAGTAGCGGGGGCTCCTACAATGAGCAGTTCTTC. It encodes CASSSGGSYNEQFF.

The chain joins TRBV5-1 to TRBJ1-5, with no clear D. This CDR3 is 15 amino acids long. V dropped 4 bases and J dropped 4 bases, with 15 bases sitting between them. From germline, CDR1 is SGHRS and CDR2 YFSETQ. The CDR3 region has the DNA TGCGCCAGCAGCCCCCGTCCCGACACAAATCAGCCCCAGCATTTT. The encoded protein is CASSPRPDTNQPQHF.

The rearrangement links TRBV25-1 to TRBJ2-7; 7 bases align to TRBD1. The germline CDR1 and CDR2 sequences are MGHDK and SYGVNS. This CDR3 contains 13 residues. With 3 bases clipped from V and 3 bases from J, the junction kept 2 bases outside the gene matches. The CDR3 here is CASSEGQNYEQYF. CDR3 DNA: TGTGCCAGCAGTGAGGGACAGAACTACGAGCAGTACTTC.

J is TRBJ2-5 and V is TRBV5-6, with D perhaps matching TRBD2 (5 bases). The V gene's germline CDR1 is SGHDT and CDR2 YYEEEE. This CDR3 has 15 amino acids. The V end lost 5 bases, the J end lost 5 bases, and 19 bases lay between the germline ends. The CDR3 nucleotides read TGTGCCAGCAGATTTAGGCACGGGGAAAGCGAGACCCAGTACTTC. Protein: CASRFRHGESETQYF.

The rearrangement uses TRBV4-2 and TRBJ2-2, with 10 bases matching TRBD2. V shed 2 bases and J 4 bases; nucleotides not matched to a gene: 10. The CDR3 has 18 residues. Germline V CDR1 and CDR2: LGHNA, YNFKEQ. The CDR3 bases are TGTGCCAGCAGCCAAAGTGAGCGGGAGGGCCCGGGCACCGGGGAGCTGTTTTTT. It codes for CASSQSEREGPGTGELFF.

The DNA for the CDR3 is TGTGCCAGCAGCCGAGGGGAGAGCGGGAGGGCACGTGAGCAGTTCTTC. Its protein is CASSRGESGRAREQFF. The chain is built from TRBV11-2 and TRBJ2-1; 10 positions match TRBD2. The CDR3 spans 16 residues. V was pared by 5 bases and J by 9 bases, with 13 bases of the junction left unmatched. Germline assignment: CDR1 SGHAT and CDR2 FQNNGV.

The chain combines TRBV9 with TRBJ1-2, with D hard to call. Per germline, CDR1 SGDLS and CDR2 YYNGEE. CDR3 length equals 14 residues. Trimming removed 0 bases from V and 4 bases from J, with 10 bases in between. The DNA of the CDR3 is TGTGCCAGCAGCGTAGAACGGGGTTCCTATGGCTACACCTTC. This translates into CASSVERGSYGYTF.

CDR3 protein: CASSPRQRLEFF. CDR3 in DNA: TGTGCCAGCAGCCCCCGTCAGCGGCTTGAGTTCTTC. V and J are TRBV13 and TRBJ2-1, with a weak D call TRBD2 (5 bases). Germline V gene sequence: CDR1 PRHDT, CDR2 FYEKMQ (reference sequence). V lost 5 bases and J lost 14, with 16 bases in between. CDR3 length: 12 amino acids.

The chain uses TRBV13 and TRBJ2-7; possible D gene TRBD2, 7 bases. Germline V lookup: CDR1 PRHDT, CDR2 FYEKMQ (reference sequence). This CDR3 contains 13 residues. V lost 5 bases, J lost 6 bases, and 14 bases lay in between. CDR3 nucleotide sequence: TGTGCCAGCAGCCCTTGGGGGGGCCGCGAGCAGTACTTC. It translates to CASSPWGGREQYF.

The J gene is TRBJ1-1, the V gene TRBV27; unclear D gene. This CDR3 comprises 17 residues. Germline CDR1 and CDR2: MNHEY and SMNVEV (reference sequence). The V and J ends lost 4 bases and 4 bases respectively, with 22 bases between them. In DNA form, the CDR3 reads TGTGCCAGCAGTTCTCCCCCCCCATCGGGATCGCTCACTGAAGCTTTCTTT. Translating gives CASSSPPPSGSLTEAFF.